This TCR beta chain was identified during a study of T cells in Graves' hyperthyroidism and ophthalmopathy. This clonotype was counted at least ten times. Amplified regions were TCR beta CDR3 sequences from RNA transcripts. The HTBI set primed first-round TCR CDR3 RT-PCR. TCRdb re-called the multiplex PCR reads with MiXCR, one entry per CDR3 protein. The sample lists hundreds of thousands of distinct CDR3 sequences; 14% to 15% were seen once. Trimming left V 5 bases short and J 7 bases short, with 12 bases between. The CDR3 covers 12 residues. The germline gives CDR1 SGHAT, CDR2 FQNNGV. The sample taken for sequencing was blood. This TCR came from a man between 18 and 29 years old with Graves' ophthalmopathy. V is TRBV11-2 and J is TRBJ2-7, with D uncertain. CDR3 amino acids: CASSGPLWEQYF. CDR3 nucleotide sequence: TGTGCCAGCAGCGGACCCCTTTGGGAGCAGTACTTC.